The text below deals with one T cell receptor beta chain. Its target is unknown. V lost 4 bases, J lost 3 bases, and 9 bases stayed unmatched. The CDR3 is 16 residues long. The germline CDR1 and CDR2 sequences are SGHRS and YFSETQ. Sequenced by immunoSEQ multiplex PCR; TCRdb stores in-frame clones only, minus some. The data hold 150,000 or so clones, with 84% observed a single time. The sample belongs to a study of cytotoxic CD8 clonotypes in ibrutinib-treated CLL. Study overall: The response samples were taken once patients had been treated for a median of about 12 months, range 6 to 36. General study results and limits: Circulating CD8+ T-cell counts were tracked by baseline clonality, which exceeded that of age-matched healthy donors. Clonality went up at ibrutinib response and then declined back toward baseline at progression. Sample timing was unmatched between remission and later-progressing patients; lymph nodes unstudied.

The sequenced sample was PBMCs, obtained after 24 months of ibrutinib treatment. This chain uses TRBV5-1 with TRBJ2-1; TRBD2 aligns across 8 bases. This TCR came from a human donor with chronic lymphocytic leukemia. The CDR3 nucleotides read TGCGCCAGCAGCCCGTTAACGGCGGGGGGCTACAATGAGCAGTTCTTC. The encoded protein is CASSPLTAGGYNEQFF. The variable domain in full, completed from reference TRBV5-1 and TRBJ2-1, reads KAGVTQTPRYLIKTRGQQVTLSCSPISGHRSVSWYQQTPGQGLQFLFEYFSETQRNKGNFPGRFSGRQFSNSRSEMNVSTLELGDSALYLCASSPLTAGGYNEQFFGPGTRLTVL.